This TCR beta chain was recovered during a study of blood T cell repertoires in COVID-19. About the research overall: Specimens from acute and convalescent COVID-19 originated in the United States, Italy and Spain. PBMCs, B-cell-depleted T cells, or T cells were the source of the cDNA or gDNA that made up the material.

The CDR3 consists of 14 residues. Germline values: CDR1 MNHEY, CDR2 SVGAGI. The J segment lost 3 bases and the V segment lost 5 bases, leaving 7 bases of the junction unmatched. Study processing details: From reference gene primer amplification, estimates of nucleated cell counts were derived. The table came from immunoSEQ multiplex PCR; TCRdb's copy has only in-frame clones and leaves some out. V, J and clone size are those of that table, while D and trimming were read from the DNA. In the table there are 160,000 or so clones, around three quarters of which are singletons. The sequenced sample consisted of peripheral blood. This chain links TRBV6-5 with TRBJ2-7, with 7 bases that match TRBD1. The receptor comes from a man aged 70 or older with active or convalescent COVID-19. CDR3 sequence: CASSLSRGSYEQYF. The CDR3 bases are TGTGCCAGCAGTCTCTCCAGGGGGAGCTACGAGCAGTACTTC.